This paragraph covers one TCR beta chain sequence. This clone has only one observation. Which antigen it targets is not known. No much larger clone exists at a distance of one base, and base qualities are not known. The data derive from a study of control samples from healthy donors and cancer patients (TCRdb year 2020). The protocol used for the library was the immunoSEQ multiplex PCR assay. TCRdb obtained this table from immuneACCESS and retained in-frame rearrangements with V and J assigned. These tables miss some clones; where compared with another copy, unresolved V genes account for less than half of the shortfall, and the remainder is unexplained. Present in this sample are 150,000 to 200,000 clones, over 80% of which were seen just once. The top ten clonotypes cover over 1.3% of the sample. The receptor was isolated from a young man in good health. The specimen was blood.

The DNA sequence is given as TGTGCCATCAGTGTTGGTCCGGGGGCTGAAGCTTTCTTT. Its translation reads: CAISVGPGAEAFF. The chain is made from TRBV10-3 and TRBJ1-1; a tentative D call is TRBD1 (5 bases match). From the germline V gene, CDR1 is ENHRY and CDR2 is SYGVKD. Counted from cysteine to phenylalanine, this CDR3 has 13 amino acids. Here the CDR3 DNA is all that survives: 39 bases in frame from base 1. The junction carries 12 bases between V and J, which are trimmed by 4 bases and 6 bases respectively.